These 27 T cell receptor beta chains originate from one sample sequenced in a study of blood T cell repertoires in COVID-19. TCRdb's table, derived via immunoSEQ multiplex PCR, lists solely in-frame clones and lacks some. The data show around 100,000 clones, with about 86% seen just once and 3% to 3.5% held by the top ten. Sequencing was carried out using peripheral blood. These receptors came from a human donor in a cohort sampled during active COVID-19.

The chain carries TRBV7-3 and TRBJ2-7, with D possibly being TRBD2 (6 bases). From germline, CDR1 is SGHTA and CDR2 FQGTGA. Trimming removed 0 bases at V and 2 bases at J, with 11 bases between. The CDR3 is 15 residues long. CDR3 sequence: CASSLTGGATYEQYF. CDR3 DNA: TGTGCCAGCAGCTTAACGGGGGGAGCAACCTACGAGCAGTACTTC. Using reference TRBV7-3 and TRBJ2-7 for the parts outside the CDR3, the full variable domain is GAGVSQTPSNKVTEKGKYVELRCDPISGHTALYWYRQSLGQGPEFLIYFQGTGAADDSGLPNDRFFAVRPEGSVSTLKIQRTERGDSAVYLCASSLTGGATYEQYFGPGTRLTVT.

The rearrangement links TRBV5-1 to TRBJ2-7, with 13 bases that match TRBD2. CDR3 length: 20 residues. Trimming cost V 2 bases and J 0 bases; bases outside gene matches: 14. Germline CDR1 SGHRS, CDR2 YFSETQ. In nucleotides, the CDR3 is TGCGCCAGCAGCTTATACAGGACTAGCGGGAGCCAATCGAGCTCCTACGAGCAGTACTTC. Protein sequence: CASSLYRTSGSQSSSYEQYF.

This clone occurred once. This sequence joins TRBV6-6 and TRBJ2-7; 9 bases agree with TRBD1. This CDR3 has 14 residues. J was trimmed by 5 bases and V by 6 bases; bases with no gene match: 8. Germline loops: CDR1 MNHNY, CDR2 SVGAGI (reference sequence). The CDR3 DNA follows: TGTGCCAGCAGCCGCCGGGACAGGGTCAACGAGCAGTACTTC. It is translated as CASSRRDRVNEQYF.

The rearrangement links TRBV4-2 to TRBJ2-3; 13 nucleotides align to TRBD2. The V gene end was trimmed by 0 bases and the J gene end by 6 bases; junction bases not matched to a gene: 9. The CDR3 runs to 18 residues. Germline V gene lookup returns CDR1 LGHNA and CDR2 YNFKEQ. CDR3 sequence (DNA): TGTGCCAGCAGCCAAGATCTTTCGACTAGCGGGAGGTTCGATACGCAGTATTTT. This sequence encodes CASSQDLSTSGRFDTQYF.

The rearrangement links TRBV6-5 to TRBJ2-7; the match to TRBD1 covers 11 bases. V dropped 2 bases and J dropped 4; count of bases not matched to a gene: 7. Germline loops: CDR1 MNHEY, CDR2 SVGAGI. CDR3 length equals 16 residues. The CDR3 bases are TGTGCCAGCAGTTACGGTCCGGGACAGGGGGGGTACGAGCAGTACTTC. This translates into CASSYGPGQGGYEQYF.

The CDR3, as DNA: TGCGCCAGCAGCCTCGGGACACTTGGCGCTAACTATGGCTACACCTTC. Its translation is CASSLGTLGANYGYTF. This chain uses TRBV5-1 with TRBJ1-2, with D maybe TRBD1 (6 bases). CDR1 is SGHRS and CDR2 is YFSETQ in the germline V gene. The CDR3 sequence is 16 residues long. Trimming stripped 4 bases from V and 0 bases from J, with 16 bases between.

V is TRBV5-1 and J is TRBJ1-3, with D tentatively TRBD1 (5 bases). With 2 bases removed from V and 0 bases from J, the gap between germline ends came to 15 bases. The CDR3 extends over 17 amino acids. Looked up from germline, CDR1 is SGHRS and CDR2 is YFSETQ. This chain's CDR3 is CASSLTDSPNSGNTIYF. In DNA, the CDR3 is TGCGCCAGCAGCTTAACTGACAGCCCCAACTCTGGAAACACCATATATTTT. Complete variable domain (other parts from reference TRBV5-1 and TRBJ1-3): KAGVTQTPRYLIKTRGQQVTLSCSPISGHRSVSWYQQTPGQGLQFLFEYFSETQRNKGNFPGRFSGRQFSNSRSEMNVSTLELGDSALYLCASSLTDSPNSGNTIYFGEGSWLTVV.

The chain joins TRBV6-4 to TRBJ2-5; 9 nucleotides align to TRBD1. V trimming: 0 bases; J trimming: 0 bases; junction bases outside the gene matches: 5. Germline CDR1 is MRHNA and CDR2 is SNTAGT. The CDR3 consists of 17 residues. The CDR3 reads CASSDSGTGTHQETQYF. The CDR3, as DNA: TGTGCCAGCAGTGACTCGGGGACAGGGACACACCAAGAGACCCAGTACTTC.

The chain carries TRBV2 and TRBJ2-2, with 7 nucleotides matching TRBD1. V lost 4 bases, J lost 0 bases, and 5 bases stayed unmatched. The CDR3 totals 16 residues. The germline CDR1 and CDR2 sequences are SNHLY and FYNNEI. CDR3: CASSGDRETNTGELFF. The CDR3 DNA reads TGTGCCAGCAGTGGGGACAGAGAAACGAACACCGGGGAGCTGTTTTTT.

The V gene is TRBV7-2, the J gene TRBJ1-5; 8 bases line up with TRBD1. The CDR3 runs to 16 residues. The junction had 4 bases not matched to a gene; V was cut back by 3 bases and J by 0 bases. Germline assignment: CDR1 SGHTA and CDR2 FQGNSA. The CDR3 DNA follows: TGTGCCAGCAGCTTGCAGGGGGCCTATAGCAATCAGCCCCAGCATTTT. It translates to CASSLQGAYSNQPQHF.

At least ten counts were recorded for this clone. This chain uses TRBV18 with TRBJ2-7; D is possibly TRBD2 (6 bases). V lost 2 bases to trimming and J lost 0 bases, with 17 bases between them. CDR3 length equals 17 residues. CDR1 KGHSH and CDR2 LQKENI come from the germline V gene. CDR3 loop: CASSPYSIRLVSYEQYF. The DNA for the CDR3 is TGTGCCAGCTCACCATACTCAATTAGACTAGTCTCCTACGAGCAGTACTTC.

This chain connects TRBV29-1 to TRBJ1-2, with a possible D match to TRBD1 (5 bases). V was cut by 1 base and J by 3 bases, with 9 bases left in between. The CDR3 runs to 13 residues. Germline CDR1 and CDR2: SQVTM and ANQGSEA. The CDR3 nucleotides are TGCAGCGTTGAAGGGGGCGATGACTATGGCTACACCTTC. As protein: CSVEGGDDYGYTF. Based on the CDR3 plus reference TRBV29-1 and TRBJ1-2, the full variable domain is SAVISQKPSRDICQRGTSLTIQCQVDSQVTMMFWYRQQPGQSLTLIATANQGSEATYESGFVIDKFPISRPNLTFSTLTVSNMSPEDSSIYLCSVEGGDDYGYTFGSGTRLTVV.

The genes are TRBV2 and TRBJ2-1; D is unresolved. The CDR3 is 13 amino acids. Trimming shortened V by 3 bases and J by 3 bases, and 6 bases separated the two germline ends. Germline CDR1 is SNHLY and CDR2 is FYNNEI. The CDR3 DNA reads TGTGCCAGCAGTGATTATATCTACAATGAGCAGTTCTTC. Protein sequence: CASSDYIYNEQFF.

The chain uses TRBV12-3 or TRBV12-4 and TRBJ1-5; TRBD1 might be the D (5 bases). The CDR3 contains 12 residues. V shed 4 bases and J shed 7 bases, with 8 bases lying between them. DNA for the CDR3: TGTGCCAGCAGTTCACAGGTCCAGCCCCAGCATTTT. Protein: CASSSQVQPQHF.

This rearrangement joins TRBV9 to TRBJ2-7, with unresolved D. V lost 0 bases to trimming and J lost 2 bases, with 6 bases between them. From germline, CDR1 is SGDLS and CDR2 YYNGEE. The CDR3 totals 13 residues. This CDR3 reads CASSVGGPYEQYF. DNA of the CDR3: TGTGCCAGCAGCGTAGGTGGGCCCTACGAGCAGTACTTC.

The chain employs TRBV9 and TRBJ2-1; 7 nucleotides line up with TRBD2. Germline CDR1 reads SGDLS; CDR2 reads YYNGEE. The CDR3 runs 17 residues. Trimming cost V 4 bases and J 7 bases; bases outside gene matches: 17. The CDR3 nucleotides read TGTGCCAGCAGCCCTCGGGTGGACGGGAGGTCGTATAATGAGCAGTTCTTC. Translation gives CASSPRVDGRSYNEQFF.

The chain uses TRBV3-1 (or the pseudogene TRBV3-2) and TRBJ2-1; possibly TRBD1 for D (5 bases). The CDR3 has 13 amino acids. The germline V gene encodes CDR1 LGHDT and CDR2 YNNKEL (reference sequence). Trimming took 1 base from V and 15 from J, leaving 16 bases between them. The CDR3 bases are TGTGCCAGCAGCCAAGCAGGGTGGCCGGATCCGTTCTTC. Protein sequence: CASSQAGWPDPFF.

This chain links TRBV9 with TRBJ1-4, with 7 bases fitting TRBD1. CDR1 SGDLS and CDR2 YYNGEE come from the germline V gene. The CDR3 contains 14 residues. V lost 4 bases to trimming and J lost 6 bases; unmatched junction nucleotides: 6. CDR3 region: CASSPTGTDEKLFF. CDR3 nucleotides: TGTGCCAGCAGCCCAACTGGGACAGATGAAAAACTGTTTTTT.

The chain links TRBV19 to TRBJ2-5; 12 positions agree with TRBD2. The CDR3 spans 16 residues. The germline V gene has CDR1 LNHDA and CDR2 SQIVND (reference sequence). V trimming: 5 bases; J trimming: 5 bases; junction bases outside the gene matches: 9. The CDR3 DNA sequence: TGTGCCAGTAGTCCCCGACTAGCGGGGGCCGGGGAGACCCAGTACTTC. Translated: CASSPRLAGAGETQYF.

V gene TRBV10-3 combines with J gene TRBJ2-3, with D tentatively TRBD1 (5 bases). V dropped 0 bases and J dropped 0 bases, with 16 bases sitting between them. This CDR3 has 18 amino acids. CDR1 and CDR2 from the germline V gene are ENHRY and SYGVKD. CDR3 sequence reads: CAISESAPQGTSTDTQYF. CDR3 nucleotides: TGTGCCATCAGTGAGTCGGCCCCCCAGGGTACTAGCACAGATACGCAGTATTTT.

The rearrangement links TRBV11-2 to TRBJ1-5; unclear D gene. The V gene's germline CDR1 is SGHAT and CDR2 FQNNGV. V dropped 2 bases and J dropped 4 bases, with 9 bases sitting between them. The CDR3 runs 14 residues. CDR3 coding DNA: TGTGCCAGCAGCTTATTTGGAGGAAATCAGCCCCAGCATTTT. It codes for CASSLFGGNQPQHF.

The genes are TRBV7-9 and TRBJ2-3; a weak D match, TRBD1 (5 bases). Germline values: CDR1 SEHNR, CDR2 FQNEAQ (reference sequence). Trimming removed 2 bases at V and 6 bases at J, with 12 bases between. The CDR3 totals 14 residues. The DNA of the CDR3 is TGTGCCAGCAGCTTAACGCTGACAGAGGATACGCAGTATTTT. Translation gives CASSLTLTEDTQYF.

The chain couples TRBV11-3 to TRBJ2-1; 13 bases agree with TRBD2. From germline, CDR1 is SGHNT and CDR2 YENEEA. The CDR3 loop spans 19 amino acids. With 1 base clipped from V and 5 bases from J, the junction kept 11 bases outside the gene matches. The CDR3 bases are TGTGCCAGCAGCTTAGCGAGACTAGCGGGAGGAGAGGCAAACAATGAGCAGTTCTTC. Protein sequence: CASSLARLAGGEANNEQFF. Complete variable domain (other parts from reference TRBV11-3 and TRBJ2-1): EAGVVQSPRYKIIEKKQPVAFWCNPISGHNTLYWYLQNLGQGPELLIRYENEEAVDDSQLPKDRFSAERLKGVDSTLKIQPAELGDSAVYLCASSLARLAGGEANNEQFFGPGTRLTVL.

This chain joins TRBV5-1 and TRBJ2-7; TRBD1 agrees at 8 bases. V lost 1 base, J lost 7 bases, and 7 bases stayed unmatched. This CDR3 contains 14 residues. Germline V gene sequence: CDR1 SGHRS, CDR2 YFSETQ. CDR3 sequence reads: CASSLQGAWGEQYF. The DNA for the CDR3 is TGCGCCAGCAGCTTGCAGGGGGCATGGGGGGAGCAGTACTTC.

This chain links TRBV14 with TRBJ2-2; 8 bases map to TRBD1. CDR1 is SGHDN and CDR2 is FVKESK in the germline V gene. Germline trimming cut 4 bases from V and 2 bases from J; bases unmatched to any gene: 3. This CDR3 has 15 amino acids. CDR3: CASSLQGVNTGELFF. The CDR3 nucleotides read TGTGCCAGCAGCCTACAGGGGGTTAACACCGGGGAGCTGTTTTTT. Full variable domain (outside the CDR3, taken from reference TRBV14 and TRBJ2-2): EAGVTQFPSHSVIEKGQTVTLRCDPISGHDNLYWYRRVMGKEIKFLLHFVKESKQDESGMPNNRFLAERTGGTYSTLKVQPAELEDSGVYFCASSLQGVNTGELFFGEGSRLTVL.

CDR3: CASSLVGTEGDTQYF. DNA for the CDR3: TGCGCCAGCAGCTTGGTCGGGACAGAGGGAGATACGCAGTATTTT. The chain carries TRBV5-1 and TRBJ2-3, with 7 bases that match TRBD1. The V and J ends lost 0 bases and 5 bases, in that order; junction bases with no gene match: 6. There are 15 residues in the CDR3. Looked up from germline, CDR1 is SGHRS and CDR2 is YFSETQ.

The V call is TRBV18, the J call TRBJ2-7; the D gene is possibly TRBD2 (5 bases). This CDR3 region has 12 residues. From germline, CDR1 is KGHSH and CDR2 LQKENI. The V end was cut by 3 bases, the J end by 3 bases, with 6 bases between. CDR3 residues: CASSPGVYEQYF. Written as DNA, the CDR3 is TGTGCCAGCTCACCCGGGGTCTACGAGCAGTACTTC.